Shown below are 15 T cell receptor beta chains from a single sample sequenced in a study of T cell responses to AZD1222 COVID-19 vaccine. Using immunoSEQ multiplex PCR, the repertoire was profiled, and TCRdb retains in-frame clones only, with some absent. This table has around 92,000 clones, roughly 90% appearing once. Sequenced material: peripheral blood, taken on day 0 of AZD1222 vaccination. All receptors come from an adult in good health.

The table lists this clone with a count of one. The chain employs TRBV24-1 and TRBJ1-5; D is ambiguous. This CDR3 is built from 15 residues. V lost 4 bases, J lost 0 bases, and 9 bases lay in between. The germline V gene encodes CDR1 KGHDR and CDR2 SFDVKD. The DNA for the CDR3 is TGTGCCACCAGTGAGGGCCTACATAGCAATCAGCCCCAGCATTTT. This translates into CATSEGLHSNQPQHF.

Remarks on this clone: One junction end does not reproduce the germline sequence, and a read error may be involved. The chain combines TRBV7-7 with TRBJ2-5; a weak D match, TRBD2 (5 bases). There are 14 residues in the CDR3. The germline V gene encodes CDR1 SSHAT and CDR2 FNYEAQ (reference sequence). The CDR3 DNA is TGTGCTAGCAGCTTAGGGCAGGAGGCGGAGACCCAGTACTTC. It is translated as CASSLGQEAETQYF.

The CDR3 reads CASSSAGGLNTGELFF. CDR3 DNA: TGTGCCAGCAGTTCTGCGGGGGGCCTTAACACCGGGGAGCTGTTTTTT. V and J are TRBV28 and TRBJ2-2, with TRBD2 matching 8 bases. This CDR3 contains 16 residues. V lost 4 bases to trimming and J lost 2 bases; unmatched junction nucleotides: 6. CDR1 and CDR2 from the germline V gene are MDHEN and SYDVKM.

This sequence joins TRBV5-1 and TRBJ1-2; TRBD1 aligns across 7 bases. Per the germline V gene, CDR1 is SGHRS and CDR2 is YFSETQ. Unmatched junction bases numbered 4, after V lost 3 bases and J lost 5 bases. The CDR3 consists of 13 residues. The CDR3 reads CASSSQGRYGYTF. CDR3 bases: TGCGCCAGCAGCTCACAGGGGCGGTATGGCTACACCTTC.

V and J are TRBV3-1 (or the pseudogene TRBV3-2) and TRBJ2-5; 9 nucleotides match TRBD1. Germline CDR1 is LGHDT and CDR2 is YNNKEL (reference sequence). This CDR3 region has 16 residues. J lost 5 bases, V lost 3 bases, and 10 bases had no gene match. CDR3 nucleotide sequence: TGTGCCAGCAGCCAGGATTACAGGGGGCGCGTGGAGACCCAGTACTTC. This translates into CASSQDYRGRVETQYF.

CDR3 loop: CASTHSYEQYF. The CDR3 DNA follows: TGTGCCAGCACCCACTCCTACGAGCAGTACTTC. The chain has TRBV6-4 and TRBJ2-7; no firm D call. CDR3 length: 11 amino acids. Between the trimmed V and J ends, which lost 7 bases and 0 bases, there was a span of 4 bases. Germline-derived CDR1 and CDR2 are MRHNA and SNTAGT.

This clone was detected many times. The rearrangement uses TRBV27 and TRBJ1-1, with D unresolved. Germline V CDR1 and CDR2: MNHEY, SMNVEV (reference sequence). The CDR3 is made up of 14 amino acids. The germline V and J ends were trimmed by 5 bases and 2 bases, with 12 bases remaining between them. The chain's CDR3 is CASSPGSLNTEAFF. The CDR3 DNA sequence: TGTGCCAGCAGTCCCGGATCCCTTAACACTGAAGCTTTCTTT.

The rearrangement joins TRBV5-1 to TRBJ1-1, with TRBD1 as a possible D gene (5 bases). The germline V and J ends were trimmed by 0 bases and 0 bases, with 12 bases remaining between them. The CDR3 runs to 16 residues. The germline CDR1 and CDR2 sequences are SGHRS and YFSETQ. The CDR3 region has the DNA TGCGCCAGCAGCTTGGTTCCAGGGAGCATGAACACTGAAGCTTTCTTT. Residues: CASSLVPGSMNTEAFF.

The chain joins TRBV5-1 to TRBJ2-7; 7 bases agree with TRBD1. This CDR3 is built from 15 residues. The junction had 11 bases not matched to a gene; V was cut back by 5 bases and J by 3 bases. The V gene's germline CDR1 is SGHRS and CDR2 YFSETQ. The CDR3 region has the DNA TGCGCCAGCAGTTTGATGACAGGGTCCAACTACGAGCAGTACTTC. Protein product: CASSLMTGSNYEQYF.

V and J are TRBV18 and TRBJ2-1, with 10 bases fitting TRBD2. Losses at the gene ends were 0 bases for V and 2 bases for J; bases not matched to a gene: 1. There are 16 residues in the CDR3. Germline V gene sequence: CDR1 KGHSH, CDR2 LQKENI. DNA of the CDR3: TGTGCCAGCTCACCACCTAGCGGGGGGACCTACAATGAGCAGTTCTTC. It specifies CASSPPSGGTYNEQFF.

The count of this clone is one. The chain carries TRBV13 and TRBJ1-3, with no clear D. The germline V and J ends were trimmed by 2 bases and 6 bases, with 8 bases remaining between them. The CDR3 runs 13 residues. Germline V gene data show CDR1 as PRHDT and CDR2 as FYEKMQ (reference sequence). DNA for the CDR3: TGTGCCAGCAGCTTATCGTATCTAAACACCATATATTTT. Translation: CASSLSYLNTIYF.

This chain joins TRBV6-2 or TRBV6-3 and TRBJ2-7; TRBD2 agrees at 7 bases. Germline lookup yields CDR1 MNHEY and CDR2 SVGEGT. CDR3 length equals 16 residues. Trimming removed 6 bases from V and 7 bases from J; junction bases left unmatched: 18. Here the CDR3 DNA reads TGTGCCAGCAGCCTAATGGAGCGGGGAGGCGTAGGGGAGCAGTACTTC. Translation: CASSLMERGGVGEQYF.

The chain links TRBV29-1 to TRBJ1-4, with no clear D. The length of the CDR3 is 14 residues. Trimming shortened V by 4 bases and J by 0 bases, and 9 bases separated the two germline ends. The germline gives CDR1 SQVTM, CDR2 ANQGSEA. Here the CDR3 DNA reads TGCAGCGTTGCTTTCGAATCAACTAATGAAAAACTGTTTTTT. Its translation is CSVAFESTNEKLFF.

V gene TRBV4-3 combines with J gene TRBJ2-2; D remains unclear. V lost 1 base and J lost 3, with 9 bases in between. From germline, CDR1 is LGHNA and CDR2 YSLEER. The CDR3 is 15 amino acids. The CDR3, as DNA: TGCGCCAGCAGCCAAGTCCCGAGTTACACCGGGGAGCTGTTTTTT. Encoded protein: CASSQVPSYTGELFF.

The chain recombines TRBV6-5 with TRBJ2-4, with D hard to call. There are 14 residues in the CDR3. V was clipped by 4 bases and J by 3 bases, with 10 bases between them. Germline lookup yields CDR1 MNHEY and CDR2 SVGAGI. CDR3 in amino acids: CASSSGLGKNIQYF. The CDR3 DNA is TGTGCCAGCAGTTCCGGTTTGGGCAAAAACATTCAGTACTTC.